The 14 T cell receptor beta chains in this list originate from one sample, sequenced in a study of T cells after yellow fever vaccination. TCRdb re-called the 5' RACE reads through MiXCR, storing one row per CDR3 protein. The repertoire holds under 70,000 distinct CDR3 sequences, with around 7% as singletons. This specimen consisted of CD8+ T cells sorted from PBMCs, obtained on the day of the first yellow fever vaccination. The receptors were gathered from a man younger than 35 who received the YFV17D yellow fever vaccine.

This clonotype occurred many times. The chain employs TRBV20-1 and TRBJ2-7; 8 bases are shared with TRBD1. Germline trimming cut 0 bases from V and 5 bases from J; bases unmatched to any gene: 6. The germline CDR1 and CDR2 sequences are DFQATT and SNEGSKA (reference sequence). The CDR3 totals 14 residues. The CDR3 region is CSARDLGQGNEQYF. In nucleotides, the CDR3 is TGCAGTGCTAGAGATCTAGGACAGGGTAACGAGCAGTACTTC.

The sample holds many counts of this clonotype. The chain recombines TRBV7-9 with TRBJ2-1; possibly TRBD2 for D (6 bases). This CDR3 has 12 residues. Trimming pared 4 bases from V and 14 bases from J, leaving 15 bases between. Germline assignment: CDR1 SEHNR and CDR2 FQNEAQ (reference sequence). CDR3 DNA: TGTGCCAGCAGCTCGGGGGACGGTAGAAAGTTCTTC. Protein: CASSSGDGRKFF.

This clonotype appeared a few times. The rearrangement uses TRBV5-6 and TRBJ2-1; D not resolved. V was cut by 0 bases and J by 8 bases, with 15 bases left in between. CDR3 length: 15 amino acids. From germline, CDR1 is SGHDT and CDR2 YYEEEE. This CDR3 is CASSLDRQALHEQFF. The CDR3, as DNA: TGTGCCAGCAGCTTGGACCGTCAAGCCCTCCATGAGCAGTTCTTC.

Notes on this clonotype: The junction shows a germline mismatch at one end, possibly a read error. This sequence joins TRBV28 and TRBJ2-1, with D uncertain. Germline lookup yields CDR1 MDHEN and CDR2 SYDVKM. The CDR3 is 15 amino acids. CDR3 nucleotides: TGTGCCATTACCAAACAATTCCGCTCCTACGATGAGCAGTTCTTC. Translation: CAITKQFRSYDEQFF.

This clonotype has ten or more counts. V is TRBV28 and J is TRBJ2-1; either TRBD1 or TRBD2 may supply D (6 bases each). Germline V gene sequence: CDR1 MDHEN, CDR2 SYDVKM. V dropped 8 bases and J dropped 6 bases, with 20 bases sitting between them. This CDR3 region has 15 residues. CDR3 in amino acids: CASLSGAGEANEQFF. CDR3 in DNA: TGTGCCAGCCTTAGTGGGGCAGGGGAGGCCAATGAGCAGTTCTTC.

This clonotype was detected a few times. CDR3 nucleotides: TGCAGCGTTGTGGACAGGGGAAGGCGCGGGGAGCTGTTTTTT. Amino acids: CSVVDRGRRGELFF. J is TRBJ2-2 and V is TRBV29-1; 9 bases line up with TRBD1. The ends lost 4 bases at V and 7 bases at J; junction bases unmatched: 7. This CDR3 has 14 amino acids. Germline CDR1 is SQVTM and CDR2 is ANQGSEA.

The sample holds many counts of this clonotype. The CDR3 here is CASSDSGGAGANVLTF. DNA for the CDR3: TGTGCCAGCAGTGACTCAGGGGGCGCTGGGGCCAACGTCCTGACTTTC. The genes are TRBV6-4 and TRBJ2-6, with 7 bases lining up with TRBD1. Germline CDR1 MRHNA, CDR2 SNTAGT. Germline trimming cut 0 bases from V and 2 bases from J; bases unmatched to any gene: 1. This CDR3 is built from 16 residues.

This sequence joins TRBV19 and TRBJ2-5; 8 nucleotides agree with TRBD1. Losses at the gene ends were 4 bases for V and 3 bases for J; bases not matched to a gene: 7. The CDR3 extends over 15 amino acids. Germline V CDR1 and CDR2: LNHDA, SQIVND (reference sequence). The CDR3 reads CASSSYGTGKETQYF. The CDR3 nucleotides read TGTGCCAGTAGTAGCTATGGGACAGGTAAAGAGACCCAGTACTTC.

There are a few counts of this clonotype. The gene calls are TRBV3-1 and TRBJ2-7, with TRBD2 matching over 11 bases. The CDR3 is 17 amino acids. Trimming at V came to 0 bases and at J to 7 bases, leaving 11 bases not matched to a gene. The germline V gene has CDR1 LGHDT and CDR2 YNNKEL (reference sequence). As DNA, the CDR3 is TGTGCCAGCAGCCAAGAAGGAAGGACTAGCGGGCGTCCGGAGCAGTACTTC. Translating it yields CASSQEGRTSGRPEQYF.

V is TRBV5-5 and J is TRBJ2-7; 7 bases match TRBD1. The CDR3 loop spans 13 amino acids. Germline-derived CDR1 and CDR2 are SGHKS and YYEKEE (reference sequence). Trimming cost V 2 bases and J 3 bases; bases outside gene matches: 2. The CDR3 sequence: CASSFWDSYEQYV. CDR3 DNA: TGTGCCAGCAGCTTCTGGGACAGCTACGAGCAGTACGTC.

This chain uses TRBV7-2 with TRBJ2-4; 7 positions agree with TRBD1. Trimming removed 0 bases from V and 7 bases from J; junction bases left unmatched: 0. Germline assignment: CDR1 SGHTA and CDR2 FQGNSA. CDR3 length: 13 residues. The CDR3 spells CASSLAQGNIQYF. In DNA form, the CDR3 reads TGTGCCAGCAGCTTAGCACAGGGGAACATTCAGTACTTC.

The table lists this clonotype with a few counts. The chain employs TRBV7-9 and TRBJ1-4; D is perhaps TRBD1 (6 bases). Trimming took off 8 bases at V and 8 bases at J, with 15 bases between the two ends. Germline V gives CDR1 SEHNR, CDR2 FQNEAQ (reference sequence). The CDR3 sequence is 13 residues long. The DNA for the CDR3 is TGTGCCAGCCGCCCTCAGGGGCGGGAAAAACTGTTTTTT. Its translation: CASRPQGREKLFF.

In its sample, this clonotype was seen many times. The chain combines TRBV7-9 with TRBJ2-2; a weak D match, TRBD1 (5 bases). V was shortened by 6 bases and J by 0 bases, with 14 bases between the two germline ends. This CDR3 has 16 residues. Germline values: CDR1 SEHNR, CDR2 FQNEAQ (reference sequence). CDR3 nucleotide sequence: TGTGCCAGCAGTCGGTTGAGGACAACGAACACCGGGGAGCTGTTTTTT. It specifies CASSRLRTTNTGELFF.

This clonotype was counted many times. This chain connects TRBV6-4 to TRBJ2-3; D possibly uses TRBD1 or TRBD2 (5 bases each). This CDR3 has 15 residues. Germline assignment: CDR1 MRHNA and CDR2 SNTAGT. The V and J ends lost 4 bases and 4 bases respectively, with 15 bases between them. CDR3 loop: CASSAKGDGADTQYF. In DNA form, the CDR3 reads TGTGCCAGCAGTGCCAAAGGGGACGGGGCAGATACGCAGTATTTT.